The rows below give T cell receptor beta chains drawn from one sample of a study of cytomegalovirus exposure and HLA in healthy donors. This table comes from immunoSEQ multiplex PCR, and its TCRdb copy is limited to in-frame clones, with some not included. The sample carries about 180,000 clones, 75% to 90% recorded once. Source material: PBMCs. Receptors originate from a man between 18 and 29 years old in good health and CMV-seropositive. Each CDR3 is given with its conserved first and last residue. The order of the fields is D gene, clone size, J gene, V gene, CDR3 DNA, CDR3 protein. D genes are given only for firm matches. The size field is filled for only some rows; it gives once, few, many or a size class.

D: TRBD1
size: .
J: TRBJ1-4
V: TRBV2
DNA: TGTGCCAGCAGTCGGACAGGGAATAATGAAAAACTGTTTTTT
CDR3: CASSRTGNNEKLFF

D: .
size: .
J: TRBJ1-4
V: TRBV19
DNA: TGTGCCAGTAGTATAGATGGACAAACTAATGAAAAACTGTTTTTT
CDR3: CASSIDGQTNEKLFF

D: .
size: .
J: TRBJ1-4
V: TRBV6-5
DNA: TGTGCCAGCAGTTACTCAGGGCAGGGTAGTGAAAAACTGTTTTTT
CDR3: CASSYSGQGSEKLFF

D: TRBD1
size: .
J: TRBJ2-1
V: TRBV9
DNA: TGTGCCAGCAGCGCCCAGACAGGGCCCCCTGGGGATGAGCAGTTCTTC
CDR3: CASSAQTGPPGDEQFF

D: .
size: .
J: TRBJ2-1
V: TRBV9
DNA: TGTGCCAGCAGCGTAGAGCCCAGGGGATATGAGCAGTTCTTC
CDR3: CASSVEPRGYEQFF

D: TRBD2
size: .
J: TRBJ2-5
V: TRBV5-1
DNA: TGCGCCAGCAGCCTAGGACTAGCGGGAGGACCCCAAGAGACCCAGTACTTC
CDR3: CASSLGLAGGPQETQYF

D: TRBD2
size: .
J: TRBJ2-7
V: TRBV28
DNA: TGTGCCAGCAGTTGGCCGGGACTAGGCTCCTACGAGCAGTACTTC
CDR3: CASSWPGLGSYEQYF

D: .
size: .
J: TRBJ1-2
V: TRBV28
DNA: TGTGCCAGCAGTCCGTCCTATGGCTACACCTTC
CDR3: CASSPSYGYTF

D: TRBD1
size: .
J: TRBJ1-2
V: TRBV6-5
DNA: TGTGCCAGCAGTTACTCTAATGCAGGGGGAACGACGGGCTACACCTTC
CDR3: CASSYSNAGGTTGYTF

D: .
size: few
J: TRBJ1-1
V: TRBV7-6
DNA: TGTGCCAGCAGCCTTAGGGAGATGAACACTGAAGCTTTCTTT
CDR3: CASSLREMNTEAFF

D: .
size: few
J: TRBJ2-7
V: TRBV11-3
DNA: TGTGCCAGCAGCTTAGACGGTTACGAGCAGTACTTC
CDR3: CASSLDGYEQYF

D: .
size: .
J: TRBJ2-3
V: TRBV7-9
DNA: TGTGCCAGCAGCCCCCGAGGGCGAACTAGCACAGATACGCAGTATTTT
CDR3: CASSPRGRTSTDTQYF

D: .
size: few
J: TRBJ2-7
V: TRBV4-1
DNA: TGCGCCAGCAGCCAAGATCCCCTATTCTACGAGCAGTACTTC
CDR3: CASSQDPLFYEQYF

D: .
size: .
J: TRBJ2-1
V: TRBV28
DNA: TGTGCCAGCAGCCGCGGTGGGGGGAATGAGCAGTTCTTC
CDR3: CASSRGGGNEQFF

D: .
size: few
J: TRBJ1-6
V: TRBV30
DNA: TGTGCCTGGGAACAAGGGGAAGGTTCACCCCTCCACTTT
CDR3: CAWEQGEGSPLHF

D: TRBD1
size: .
J: TRBJ2-5
V: TRBV5-8
DNA: TGTGCCAGCAGCTTCCTGGACAGGGTCTACGGGAGCGAGGCGGAGACCCAGTACTTC
CDR3: CASSFLDRVYGSEAETQYF

D: TRBD1
size: .
J: TRBJ2-1
V: TRBV5-6
DNA: TGTGCCAGCGGGACAGGGGGCTCCTACAATGAGCAGTTCTTC
CDR3: CASGTGGSYNEQFF

D: .
size: .
J: TRBJ2-7
V: TRBV28
DNA: TGTGCCAGCAGGGGAGAGGACGGCGAGCAGTACTTC
CDR3: CASRGEDGEQYF

D: .
size: many
J: TRBJ1-1
V: TRBV11-3
DNA: TGTGCCAGCAGCTTAGATCGAAGAGTTGAAGCTTTCTTT
CDR3: CASSLDRRVEAFF

D: .
size: .
J: TRBJ1-1
V: TRBV25-1
DNA: TGTGCCAGCAGTTGGGATCAGGGAGGAGCTTTCTTT
CDR3: CASSWDQGGAFF

D: .
size: .
J: TRBJ1-5
V: TRBV6-6
DNA: TGTGCCAGCAGTTACTCATGGGAGGAGCCCCAGCATTTT
CDR3: CASSYSWEEPQHF

D: TRBD1
size: .
J: TRBJ1-1
V: TRBV4-1
DNA: TGCGCCAGCAGCCACCTCTCAAGACAGGGGGCGCGCGCTGAAGCTTTCTTT
CDR3: CASSHLSRQGARAEAFF

D: .
size: .
J: TRBJ1-4
V: TRBV5-1
DNA: TGCGCCAGCAGCTTTAACGGTGCAACTAATGAAAAACTGTTTTTT
CDR3: CASSFNGATNEKLFF

D: .
size: .
J: TRBJ2-2
V: TRBV7-3
DNA: TGTGCCAGCGGGCAGGGCACCGGGGAGCTGTTTTTT
CDR3: CASGQGTGELFF

D: TRBD1
size: .
J: TRBJ2-6
V: TRBV18
DNA: TGTGCCAGCTCACTCAGGGACAGCTCTGGGGCCAACGTCCTGACTTTC
CDR3: CASSLRDSSGANVLTF

D: TRBD2
size: .
J: TRBJ2-1
V: TRBV6-5
DNA: TGTGCCAGCCTCACAGTGGCGGGAGCCTACAATGAGCAGTTCTTC
CDR3: CASLTVAGAYNEQFF

D: .
size: once
J: TRBJ2-3
V: TRBV13
DNA: TGTGCCAGCAGCTCAAGCGGAGGCGGTCAGGTTGGGGATACGCAGTATTTT
CDR3: CASSSSGGGQVGDTQYF

D: TRBD2
size: .
J: TRBJ2-1
V: TRBV30
DNA: TGTGCCTGGACCCCGGGGGGCAATGAGCAGTTCTTC
CDR3: CAWTPGGNEQFF

D: .
size: .
J: TRBJ1-1
V: TRBV6-6
DNA: TGTGCCAGCAGTACGACAGGATACACTGAAGCTTTCTTT
CDR3: CASSTTGYTEAFF

D: .
size: .
J: TRBJ1-4
V: TRBV5-1
DNA: TGCGCCAGCAGCCTCGCGGCTGCAACTAATGAAAAACTGTTTTTT
CDR3: CASSLAAATNEKLFF

D: TRBD1
size: .
J: TRBJ2-3
V: TRBV7-2
DNA: TGTGCCAGCAGCGTAGGGACAGTTAGCACAGATACGCAGTATTTT
CDR3: CASSVGTVSTDTQYF

D: .
size: .
J: TRBJ1-2
V: TRBV19
DNA: TGTGCCAGTACACGGACAGTCGGGGACTATGGCTACACCTTC
CDR3: CASTRTVGDYGYTF

D: .
size: once
J: TRBJ1-2
V: TRBV5-4
DNA: TGTGCCAGCAGCTTGATTACAGGGAGAGGCTACACCTTC
CDR3: CASSLITGRGYTF

D: .
size: .
J: TRBJ2-2
V: TRBV7-8
DNA: TGTGCCAGCAGCTTATGGATACAGGGATCGAACACCGGGGAGCTGTTTTTT
CDR3: CASSLWIQGSNTGELFF

D: .
size: .
J: TRBJ2-7
V: TRBV29-1
DNA: TGCAGCGTTGGTTCAGGGGATGAGCAGTACTTC
CDR3: CSVGSGDEQYF

D: .
size: .
J: TRBJ1-2
V: TRBV25-1
DNA: TGTGCCAGCAGAACAGTCTATGGCTACACCTTC
CDR3: CASRTVYGYTF

D: TRBD1
size: .
J: TRBJ2-5
V: TRBV5-1
DNA: TGCGCCAGCAGCTGGGGACAGGGTAGGGAGACCCAGTACTTC
CDR3: CASSWGQGRETQYF

D: TRBD1
size: .
J: TRBJ1-5
V: TRBV4-1
DNA: TGCGCCAGCAGCCTACTAGGACAGGGACGATATAGCAATCAGCCCCAGCATTTT
CDR3: CASSLLGQGRYSNQPQHF

D: .
size: once
J: TRBJ2-6
V: TRBV2
DNA: TGTGCCAGCACCAAGCCATCTGGGGCCAACGTCCTGACTTTC
CDR3: CASTKPSGANVLTF

D: .
size: .
J: TRBJ1-4
V: TRBV19
DNA: TGTGCCAGTAGTATAGCCGCGACATCAAATGAAAAACTGTTTTTT
CDR3: CASSIAATSNEKLFF

D: .
size: .
J: TRBJ2-7
V: TRBV11-3
DNA: TGTGCCAGCAGCTTAGGGGGGGAGCCAACCTACGAGCAGTACTTC
CDR3: CASSLGGEPTYEQYF

D: TRBD1
size: .
J: TRBJ1-1
V: TRBV15
DNA: TGTGCCACCAGCAGTGGACAGGGGTTGGCTTTCTTT
CDR3: CATSSGQGLAFF

D: .
size: .
J: TRBJ1-3
V: TRBV5-6
DNA: TGTGCCAGCAGCTTGCGTGGGGGCCATGGAAACACCATATATTTT
CDR3: CASSLRGGHGNTIYF

D: TRBD1
size: .
J: TRBJ2-7
V: TRBV7-8
DNA: TGTGCCAGCAGCGCCACCGGGACAGCCTACGAGCAGTACTTC
CDR3: CASSATGTAYEQYF

D: TRBD1
size: .
J: TRBJ2-7
V: TRBV27
DNA: TGTGCCAGCAGCCGATCCGGGACAGGTTACTACGAGCAGTACTTC
CDR3: CASSRSGTGYYEQYF

D: TRBD2
size: .
J: TRBJ2-5
V: TRBV7-8
DNA: TGTGCCAGCAGCCCCCGACTAGCGGGGTACCAAGAGACCCAGTACTTC
CDR3: CASSPRLAGYQETQYF

D: TRBD2
size: .
J: TRBJ2-1
V: TRBV6-5
DNA: TGTGCCAGCAGTTATAGCGGGGGCAGCAATGAGCAGTTCTTC
CDR3: CASSYSGGSNEQFF

D: .
size: once
J: TRBJ1-2
V: TRBV9
DNA: TGTGCCAGCAGCGTAGGGACAGCTAACTATGGCTACACCTTC
CDR3: CASSVGTANYGYTF

D: .
size: .
J: TRBJ1-2
V: TRBV7-9
DNA: TGTGCCAGCAGCCTTCTACCTAACTATGGCTACACCTTC
CDR3: CASSLLPNYGYTF

D: .
size: .
J: TRBJ1-2
V: TRBV15
DNA: TGTGCCACCAGCGGAGACGTAATTAACTATGGCTACACCTTC
CDR3: CATSGDVINYGYTF

D: .
size: .
J: TRBJ1-1
V: TRBV5-1
DNA: TGCGCCAGCAGCTTGGCCTTGGGCTCTCGGGAAAAGCACACTGAAGCTTTCTTT
CDR3: CASSLALGSREKHTEAFF

D: .
size: few
J: TRBJ1-5
V: TRBV18
DNA: TGTGCCAGCTCACCAAGCAGGAACAATCAGCCCCAGCATTTT
CDR3: CASSPSRNNQPQHF

D: .
size: .
J: TRBJ2-2
V: TRBV2
DNA: TGTGCCAGCACCCAGGATCTAGGGGACACCGGGGAGCTGTTTTTT
CDR3: CASTQDLGDTGELFF

D: TRBD2
size: .
J: TRBJ2-1
V: TRBV5-1
DNA: TGCGCCAGCAGCTTGTCGGGAGGGGGCAATGAGCAGTTCTTC
CDR3: CASSLSGGGNEQFF

D: .
size: .
J: TRBJ2-1
V: TRBV6-1
DNA: TGTGCCAGCAGTGAAGGTCTAGCGATACTGGGCAATGAGCAGTTCTTC
CDR3: CASSEGLAILGNEQFF

D: TRBD1
size: .
J: TRBJ2-5
V: TRBV5-1
DNA: TGCGCCAGCAGCAAAACCTCAGGGGGTCGGGAGACCCAGTACTTC
CDR3: CASSKTSGGRETQYF

D: .
size: .
J: TRBJ1-5
V: TRBV9
DNA: TGTGCCAGCAGCCCAGGCGGTTGGGACGAGGGGGTCGAGCCCCAGCATTTT
CDR3: CASSPGGWDEGVEPQHF